The source of this TCR beta chain is a study of early T cells in non-severe SARS-CoV-2 infection. On the study more broadly: Unpaired chains resulted from sequencing bulk RNA of unsorted whole blood.

Germline values: CDR1 SSHAT, CDR2 FNYEAQ (reference sequence). The ends were cut back, 5 bases at V and 4 bases at J, with 8 bases in the middle. This CDR3 region has 12 residues. Separate cDNA molecules each had unique molecular identifiers attached to them. TCRdb reprocessed the 5' RACE reads with MiXCR, giving one entry per CDR3 protein. The repertoire consists of 30,000 to 45,000 distinct CDR3 sequences, with 8% to 10% occurring once and the leading ten covering 9.5% to 15%. In its sample, this clonotype was seen many times. The rearrangement joins TRBV7-7 to TRBJ1-2; D ambiguous. The source is an adult who was a healthcare worker with PCR-confirmed SARS-CoV-2 infection or an uninfected control (not recorded which). The sequenced sample was whole blood. The CDR3 nucleotides read TGTGCCAGCAGCATACCAGCCTATGGCTACACCTTC. Amino acids: CASSIPAYGYTF.